The 2 T cell receptor beta chains given below trace back to one sample, sequenced in a study of CD8+ T cells in alopecia areata (dated by TCRdb to the late 2010s). Libraries came from the immunoSEQ multiplex PCR assay. For TCR sequencing, RNA was extracted from every sample and reverse transcribed into cDNA to serve as template. The source is immuneACCESS, and TCRdb retained only in-frame sequences with V and J called. Part of the clones is not carried over; for the studies checked, unresolved V genes explain less than half of this, and the remainder is unexplained. The sample has about 110,000 clones on record, approximately 63% of them singletons. The top ten hold around 20% of the sample. The material sequenced was CD8+ T cells sorted from blood. The receptors were sampled from a human donor in good health.

V and J are TRBV19 and TRBJ1-1; no definite D call. V lost 2 bases to trimming and J lost 0 bases, with 7 bases between them. This CDR3 contains 14 residues. The germline gives CDR1 LNHDA, CDR2 SQIVND (reference sequence). DNA of the CDR3: TGTGCCAGTAGTATAAAGCCGCTGAACACTGAAGCTTTCTTT. It yields the protein CASSIKPLNTEAFF. Looking up the rest from reference TRBV19 and TRBJ1-1 gives the full variable domain: DGGITQSPKYLFRKEGQNVTLSCEQNLNHDAMYWYRQDPGQGLRLIYYSQIVNDFQKGDIAEGYSVSREKKESFPLTVTSAQKNPTAFYLCASSIKPLNTEAFFGQGTRLTVV.

The CDR3 nucleotides read TGTGCCAGCAGCTTGGGACTAGCGGGGGCCCTGGGGCAGTTCTTC. Translating it yields CASSLGLAGALGQFF. The chain combines TRBV5-6 with TRBJ2-1; 12 bases fit TRBD2. The trim removed 0 bases at V and 12 bases at J, leaving 7 bases unmatched. The germline V gene encodes CDR1 SGHDT and CDR2 YYEEEE. The CDR3 length is 15 residues.